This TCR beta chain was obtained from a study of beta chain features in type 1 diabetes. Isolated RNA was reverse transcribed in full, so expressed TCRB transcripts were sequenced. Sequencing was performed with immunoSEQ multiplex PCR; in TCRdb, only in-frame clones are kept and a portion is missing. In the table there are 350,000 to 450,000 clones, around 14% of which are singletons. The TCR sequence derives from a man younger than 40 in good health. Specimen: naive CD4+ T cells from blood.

The CDR3 is CATGETQYF. The CDR3 region has the DNA TGTGCCACCGGGGAGACCCAGTACTTC. This rearrangement joins TRBV15 to TRBJ2-5; D is undetermined. Trimming shortened V by 8 bases and J by 5 bases, and 3 bases separated the two germline ends. Germline assignment: CDR1 LNHNV and CDR2 YYDKDF (reference sequence). The CDR3 loop spans 9 amino acids.